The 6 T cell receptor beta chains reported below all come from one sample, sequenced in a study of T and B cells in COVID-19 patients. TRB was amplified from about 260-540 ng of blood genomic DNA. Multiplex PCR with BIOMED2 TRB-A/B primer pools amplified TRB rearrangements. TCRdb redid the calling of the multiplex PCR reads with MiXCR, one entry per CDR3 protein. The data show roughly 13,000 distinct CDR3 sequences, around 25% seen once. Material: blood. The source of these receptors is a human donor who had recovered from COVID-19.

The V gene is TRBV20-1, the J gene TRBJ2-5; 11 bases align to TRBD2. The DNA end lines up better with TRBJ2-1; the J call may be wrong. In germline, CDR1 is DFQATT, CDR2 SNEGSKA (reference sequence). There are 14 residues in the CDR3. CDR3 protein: CSASLAGGFGVQFF. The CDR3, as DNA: TGCAGTGCTAGTTTAGCGGGGGGGTTCGGGGTGCAGTTCTTC.

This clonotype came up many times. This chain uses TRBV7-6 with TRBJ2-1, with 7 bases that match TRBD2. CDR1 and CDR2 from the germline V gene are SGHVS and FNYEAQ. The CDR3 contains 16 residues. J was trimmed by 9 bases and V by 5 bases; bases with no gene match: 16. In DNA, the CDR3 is TGTGCCAGCAGCCCCACTGGTAGGACTAGATATGGTGAGCAGTTCTTC. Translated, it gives CASSPTGRTRYGEQFF.

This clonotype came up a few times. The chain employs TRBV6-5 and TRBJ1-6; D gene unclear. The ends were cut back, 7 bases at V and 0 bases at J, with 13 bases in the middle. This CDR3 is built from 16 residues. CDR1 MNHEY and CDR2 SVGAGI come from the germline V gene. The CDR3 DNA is TGTGCCAGCACCCGGGTGGCCATCTCCTATAATTCACCCCTCCACTTT. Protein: CASTRVAISYNSPLHF.

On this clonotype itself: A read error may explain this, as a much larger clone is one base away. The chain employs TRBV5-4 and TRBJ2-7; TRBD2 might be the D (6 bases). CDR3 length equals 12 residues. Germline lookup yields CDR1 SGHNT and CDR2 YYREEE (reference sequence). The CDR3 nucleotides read TGTACCAGCAGCTTGGGAGGCTACGAGCAGTACTTC. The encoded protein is CTSSLGGYEQYF. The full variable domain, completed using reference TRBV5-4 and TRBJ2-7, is ETGVTQSPTHLIKTRGQQVTLRCSSQSGHNTVSWYQQALGQGPQFIFQYYREEENGRGNFPPRFSGLQFPNYSSELNVNALELDDSALYLCTSSLGGYEQYFGPGTRLTVT.

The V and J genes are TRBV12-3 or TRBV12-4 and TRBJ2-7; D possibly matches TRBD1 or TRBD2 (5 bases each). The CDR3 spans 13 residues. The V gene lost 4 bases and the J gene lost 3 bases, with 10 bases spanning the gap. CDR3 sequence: CASSSGSIYEQYF. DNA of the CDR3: TGTGCCAGCAGTTCAGGGAGCATCTACGAGCAGTACTTC.

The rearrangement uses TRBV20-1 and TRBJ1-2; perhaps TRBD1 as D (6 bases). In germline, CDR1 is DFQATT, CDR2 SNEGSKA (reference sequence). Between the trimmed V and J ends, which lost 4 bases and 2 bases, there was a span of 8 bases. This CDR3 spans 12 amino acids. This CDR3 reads CSAIDRNYGYTF. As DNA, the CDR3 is TGCAGTGCTATAGACAGGAACTATGGCTACACCTTC.